This T cell receptor (beta chain) emerged from a study of blood T cell repertoires in COVID-19. About the research overall: The origin of the acute and convalescent COVID-19 samples was the United States, Italy and Spain. From T cells, B-cell-depleted T cells, or PBMCs came the material, which was cDNA or gDNA.

On this clone itself: One end of the junction varies from germline; a read error may be responsible. The sample contains more than one DNA sequence encoding this CDR3.

The CDR3 is 12 residues long. Germline V lookup: CDR1 SGHDN, CDR2 FVKESK. Authors' data handling: Amplification from reference gene primers served as the basis for estimated nucleated cell counts. The table came from immunoSEQ multiplex PCR; TCRdb's copy has only in-frame clones and leaves some out. D and trimming come from the DNA, and the V and J calls and clone size come from that table. Here the sample spans approximately 48,000 clones, roughly 85% being singletons. The chain employs TRBV14 and TRBJ1-2; no clear D gene. The sequence was obtained from a man in his sixties with acute or convalescent COVID-19. Sequenced material: peripheral blood. The CDR3 loop is CASSPGAGGYTF. The CDR3 DNA reads TGTGCCAGTAGCCCAGGCGCGGGTGGCTACACCTTC.